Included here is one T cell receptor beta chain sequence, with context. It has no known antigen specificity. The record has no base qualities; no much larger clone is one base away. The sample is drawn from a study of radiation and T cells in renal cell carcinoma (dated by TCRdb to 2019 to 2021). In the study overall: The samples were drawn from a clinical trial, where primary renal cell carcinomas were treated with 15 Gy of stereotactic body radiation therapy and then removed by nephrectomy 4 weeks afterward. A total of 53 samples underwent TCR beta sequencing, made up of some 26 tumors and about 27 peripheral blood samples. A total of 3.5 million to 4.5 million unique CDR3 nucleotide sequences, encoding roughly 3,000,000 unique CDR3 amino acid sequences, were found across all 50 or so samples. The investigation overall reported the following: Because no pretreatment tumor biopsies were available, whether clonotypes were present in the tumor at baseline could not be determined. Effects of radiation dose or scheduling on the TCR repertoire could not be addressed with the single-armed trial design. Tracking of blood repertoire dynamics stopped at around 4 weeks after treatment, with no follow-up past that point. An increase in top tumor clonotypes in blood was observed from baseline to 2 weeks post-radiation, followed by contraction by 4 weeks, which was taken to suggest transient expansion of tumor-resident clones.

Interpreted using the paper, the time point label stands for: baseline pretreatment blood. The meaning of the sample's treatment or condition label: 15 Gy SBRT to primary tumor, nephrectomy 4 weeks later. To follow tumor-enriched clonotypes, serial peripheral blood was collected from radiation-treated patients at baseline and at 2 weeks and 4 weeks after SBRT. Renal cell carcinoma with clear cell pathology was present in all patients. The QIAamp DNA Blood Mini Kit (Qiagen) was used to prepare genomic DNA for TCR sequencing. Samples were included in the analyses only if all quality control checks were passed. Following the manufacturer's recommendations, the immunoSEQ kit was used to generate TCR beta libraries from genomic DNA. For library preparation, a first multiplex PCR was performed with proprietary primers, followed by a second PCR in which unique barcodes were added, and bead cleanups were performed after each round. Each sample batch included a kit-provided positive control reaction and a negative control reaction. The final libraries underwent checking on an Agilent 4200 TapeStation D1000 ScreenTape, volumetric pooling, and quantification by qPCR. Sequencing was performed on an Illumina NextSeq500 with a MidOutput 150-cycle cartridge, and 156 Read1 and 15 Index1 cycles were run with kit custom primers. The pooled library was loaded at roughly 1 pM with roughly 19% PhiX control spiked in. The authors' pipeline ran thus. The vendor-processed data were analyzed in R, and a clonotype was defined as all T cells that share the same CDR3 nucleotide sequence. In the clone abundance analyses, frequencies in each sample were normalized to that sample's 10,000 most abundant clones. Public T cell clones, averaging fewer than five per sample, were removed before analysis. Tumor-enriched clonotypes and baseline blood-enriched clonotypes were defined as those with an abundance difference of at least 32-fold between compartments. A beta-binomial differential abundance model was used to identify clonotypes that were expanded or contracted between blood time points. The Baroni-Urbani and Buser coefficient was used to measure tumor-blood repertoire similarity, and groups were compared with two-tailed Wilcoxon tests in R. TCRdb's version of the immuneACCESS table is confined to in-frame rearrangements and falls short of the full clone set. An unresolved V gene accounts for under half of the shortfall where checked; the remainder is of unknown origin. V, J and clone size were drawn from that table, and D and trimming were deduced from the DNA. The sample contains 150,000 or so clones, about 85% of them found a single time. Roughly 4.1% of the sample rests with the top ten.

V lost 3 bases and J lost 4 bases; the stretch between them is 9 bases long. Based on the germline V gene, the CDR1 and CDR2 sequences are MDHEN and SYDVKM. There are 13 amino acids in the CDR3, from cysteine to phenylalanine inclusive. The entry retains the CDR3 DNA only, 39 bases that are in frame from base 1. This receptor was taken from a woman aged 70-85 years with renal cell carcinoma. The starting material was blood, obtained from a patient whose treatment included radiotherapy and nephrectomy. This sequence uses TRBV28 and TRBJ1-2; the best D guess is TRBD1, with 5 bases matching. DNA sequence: TGTGCCAGCAGTTTCCGGGGGGGCTATGGCTACACCTTC. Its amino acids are CASSFRGGYGYTF.